Listed below are T cell receptor beta chains from one sample, sequenced in a study of T cells in Graves' hyperthyroidism and ophthalmopathy. TCRdb fed the multiplex PCR reads into MiXCR, producing one record per CDR3 protein. The sample lists under 200,000 distinct CDR3 sequences; over 8% were seen once. The specimen was blood. The origin of the receptors is a young woman with Graves' hyperthyroidism that later progressed to Graves' ophthalmopathy. The CDR3 runs from the conserved cysteine through the conserved F or W. The D gene is left open where the match is weak. Size is omitted from some rows. Given values are once, few, many or a class for expanded clones.

many	TRBJ1-1	TRBV7-8	-	TGTGCCAGCAGCTTAGTCATCTCTGAAGCTTTCTTT	CASSLVISEAFF
-	TRBJ1-3	TRBV20-1	-	TGCAGTGCTAGAGAGGGAGGGCTCGGAAACACCATATATTTT	CSAREGGLGNTIYF
many	TRBJ1-1	TRBV6-2/TRBV6-3	TRBD1	TGTGCCAGCAGTGAGCAGGGGGCGACCACTGAAGCTTTCTTT	CASSEQGATTEAFF
many	TRBJ1-2	TRBV6-4	TRBD1	TGTGCCAGCAGTGACTCTACCCGGACAGGGGGATCTCAAGGCTACACCTTC	CASSDSTRTGGSQGYTF
many	TRBJ2-7	TRBV10-3	TRBD1	TGTGCCATCAGTCCCCCACCGTGGGACAGGGCCTACGAGCAGTACTTC	CAISPPPWDRAYEQYF
many	TRBJ2-1	TRBV5-1	TRBD1	TGCGCCAGCAGCTACGACAGGGGAGGAAGGAATGAGCAGTTCTTC	CASSYDRGGRNEQFF
-	TRBJ2-5	TRBV15	-	TGTGCCACCAGCGGTATGGGGGGCAGGTTACTCCAAGAGACCCAGTACTTC	CATSGMGGRLLQETQYF
few	TRBJ2-5	TRBV5-1	TRBD1	TGCGCCAGCAGCTTGGGCGTCAGGGGGCTCCGGGAGACCCAGTACTTC	CASSLGVRGLRETQYF
many	TRBJ2-2	TRBV19	-	TGTGCCAGTAGTACCCCGTTGTGGGGGGAGCTGTTTTTT	CASSTPLWGELFF
many	TRBJ2-7	TRBV18	-	TGTGCCAGCTCACCACCGGATAGAAGCATGGCCTACGAGCAGTACTTC	CASSPPDRSMAYEQYF
-	TRBJ2-1	TRBV6-1	-	TGTGCCAGCAGACCTACGACAGACAATGAGCAGTTCTTC	CASRPTTDNEQFF
-	TRBJ2-2	TRBV4-1	TRBD1	TGCGCCAGCAGCCAAAGGGACAGGGGGCGAGGCACCGGGGAGCTGTTTTTT	CASSQRDRGRGTGELFF
few	TRBJ2-2	TRBV30	-	TGTGCCTTTCTACGTGGTACCCGCGTAGGTGGTAACACCGGGGAGCTGTTTTTT	CAFLRGTRVGGNTGELFF
many	TRBJ2-6	TRBV24-1	-	TGTGCCACCAGTGATTGGGGGCCTGGGGCCAACGTCCTGACTTTC	CATSDWGPGANVLTF
many	TRBJ1-1	TRBV29-1	-	TGCAGCGTAACTCCGAACACTGAAGCTTTCTTT	CSVTPNTEAFF
many	TRBJ1-4	TRBV2	-	TGTGCCAGCAGTGGGGGAGGGTTCAATGAAAAACTGTTTTTT	CASSGGGFNEKLFF
many	TRBJ1-1	TRBV3-1	-	TGTGCCAGCAGCCAGATATGGGACGGAAACCTTGAAGCTTTCTTT	CASSQIWDGNLEAFF
many	TRBJ1-2	TRBV13	-	TGTGCCAGCACCGCCGTGGGGTATGGCTACACCTTC	CASTAVGYGYTF
many	TRBJ2-7	TRBV20-1	-	TGCAGCGCGGACGGGGACTACGAGCAGTACTTC	CSADGDYEQYF
-	TRBJ1-3	TRBV7-6	TRBD1	TGTGCCAGCAGCTTAGCCCCAGGGGGAGACTCTGGAAACACCATATATTTT	CASSLAPGGDSGNTIYF
-	TRBJ2-1	TRBV9	TRBD2	TGTGCCAGCAGCGTAGGGGCGGGAGGAGCCTACAATGAGCAGTTCTTC	CASSVGAGGAYNEQFF
many	TRBJ2-1	TRBV5-1	-	TGCGCCAGCAGCTTCCCTTCAGGCAATGAGCAGTTCTTC	CASSFPSGNEQFF
many	TRBJ2-2	TRBV27	-	TGTGCCAGCAGTTCTTCTCCGATCCTCACCGGGGAGCTGTTTTTT	CASSSSPILTGELFF
few	TRBJ1-6	TRBV9	-	TGTGCCAGCAGCGGTACAGGAGCCAATAATTCACCCCTCCACTTT	CASSGTGANNSPLHF
many	TRBJ2-3	TRBV7-3	TRBD2	TGTGCCAGCAGCAAACTAGCGGGGGACACAGATACGCAGTATTTT	CASSKLAGDTDTQYF
many	TRBJ1-2	TRBV20-1	TRBD1	TGCAGTGCTAGAGTACGGGACAGGGCGCAAATCTATGGCTACACCTTC	CSARVRDRAQIYGYTF
many	TRBJ1-5	TRBV3-1	-	TGTGCCAGCAGCCAAGATCCAGGGGATTTAAAGCCCCAGCATTTT	CASSQDPGDLKPQHF
many	TRBJ2-7	TRBV19	-	TGTGCCAGTAGTATAGGCGGGGTCTACGAGCAGTACTTC	CASSIGGVYEQYF
few	TRBJ2-4	TRBV5-1	-	TGCGCCAGCAGCTCAACAAGAGCCAAAAACATTCAGTACTTC	CASSSTRAKNIQYF
many	TRBJ1-2	TRBV7-3	TRBD1	TGTGCCAGCAGCTTAGGGACAGGGGGCGGCGGCTACACCTTC	CASSLGTGGGGYTF
-	TRBJ2-7	TRBV6-1	-	TGTGCCAGAAGCCCCGGGAACTCCTACGAGCAGTACTTC	CARSPGNSYEQYF
-	TRBJ1-2	TRBV19	-	TGTGCCAGTAGTACACAGGATTTCTATGGCTACACCTTC	CASSTQDFYGYTF
many	TRBJ1-5	TRBV6-1	-	TGTGCCAGCAGTTACTCCGTCGGCGCCAGGGCAGGGCAGCCCCAGCATTTT	CASSYSVGARAGQPQHF
many	TRBJ1-6	TRBV12-3/TRBV12-4	-	TGTGCCAGCGCTTCGTTAGGAAATAATTCACCCCTCCACTTT	CASASLGNNSPLHF
-	TRBJ1-1	TRBV4-1	-	TGCGCCAGCAGCCAAGATGATCTACAGGGTGGGACTGAAGCTTTCTTT	CASSQDDLQGGTEAFF
many	TRBJ2-5	TRBV12-3/TRBV12-4	-	TGTGCCAGCAGACAGGGACAAGAGACCCAGTACTTC	CASRQGQETQYF
few	TRBJ2-5	TRBV4-2	TRBD1	TGTGCCAGCAGCCAACAAGCAGGGGGCATTACGGAGACCCAGTACTTC	CASSQQAGGITETQYF
many	TRBJ2-7	TRBV24-1	TRBD1	TGTGCCACCAGTGATCCCGGGACAGGGGATGTCGAGCAGTACTTC	CATSDPGTGDVEQYF
-	TRBJ2-3	TRBV7-6	-	TGTGCCAGCACCTCCGGGGGGCAGGGGACCCCAGATACGCAGTATTTT	CASTSGGQGTPDTQYF
-	TRBJ1-5	TRBV7-8	TRBD1	TGTGCCAGCAGCGAACGACAGGGTCATCAGCCCCAGCATTTT	CASSERQGHQPQHF
-	TRBJ1-2	TRBV4-2	-	TGTGCCAGCAGCCAAGGTCTTCATAATTTCGGGGGTGGCTACACCTTC	CASSQGLHNFGGGYTF